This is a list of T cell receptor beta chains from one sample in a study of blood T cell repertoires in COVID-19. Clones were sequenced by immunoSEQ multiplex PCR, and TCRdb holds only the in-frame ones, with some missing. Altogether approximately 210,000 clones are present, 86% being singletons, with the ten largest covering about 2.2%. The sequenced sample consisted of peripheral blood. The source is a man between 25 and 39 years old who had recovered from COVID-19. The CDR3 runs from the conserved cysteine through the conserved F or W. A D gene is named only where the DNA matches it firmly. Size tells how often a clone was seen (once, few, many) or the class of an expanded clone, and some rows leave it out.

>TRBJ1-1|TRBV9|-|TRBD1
CASSVGEGQGATKGTEAFF
TGTGCCAGCAGCGTAGGTGAGGGACAGGGGGCCACCAAGGGCACTGAAGCTTTCTTT
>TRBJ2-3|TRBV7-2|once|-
CASSLLTRDTQYF
TGTGCCAGCAGTTTACTTACGAGAGATACGCAGTATTTT
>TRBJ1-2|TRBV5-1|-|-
CASQLSRHGYGYTF
TGCGCCAGTCAGTTGTCGCGGCATGGGTATGGCTACACCTTC
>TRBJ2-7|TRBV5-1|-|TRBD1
CASSSDHTGQVAYEQYF
TGCGCCAGCAGCTCCGACCACACGGGACAGGTGGCCTACGAGCAGTACTTC
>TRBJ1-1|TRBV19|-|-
CASIPSGSDTEAFF
TGTGCCAGTATCCCCTCGGGTAGCGACACTGAAGCTTTCTTT
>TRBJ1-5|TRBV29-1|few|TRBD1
CSVADRGVNQPQHF
TGCAGCGTCGCAGACAGGGGAGTCAATCAGCCCCAGCATTTT
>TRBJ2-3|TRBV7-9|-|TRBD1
CASSLTTGAFYTQYF
TGTGCCAGCAGCTTAACAACAGGGGCTTTTTATACGCAGTATTTT
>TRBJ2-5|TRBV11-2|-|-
CASSSILYRDGETQYF
TGTGCCAGCAGCTCCATCCTCTACAGGGACGGGGAGACCCAGTACTTC
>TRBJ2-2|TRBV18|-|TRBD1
CASSPPYRGGTGELFF
TGTGCCAGCTCACCACCCTACAGGGGCGGCACCGGGGAGCTGTTTTTT
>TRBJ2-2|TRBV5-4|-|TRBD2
CASSLASGGNTGELFF
TGTGCCAGCAGCTTGGCTAGCGGGGGGAACACCGGGGAGCTGTTTTTT
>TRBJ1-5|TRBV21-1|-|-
CASSMRDPRNQPQHF
TGTGCCAGCAGCATGCGGGACCCTAGAAATCAGCCCCAGCATTTT
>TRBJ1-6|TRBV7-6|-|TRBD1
CASSSGQAILSSYNSPLHF
TGTGCCAGCAGCTCGGGACAGGCGATACTGAGCTCCTATAATTCACCCCTCCACTTT
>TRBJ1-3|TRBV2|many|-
CASNRVSSGNTIYF
TGTGCCAGCAACAGGGTTTCAAGTGGAAACACCATATATTTT
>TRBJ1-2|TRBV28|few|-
CASSVGGIYGYTF
TGTGCCAGCAGCGTGGGAGGAATCTATGGCTACACCTTC
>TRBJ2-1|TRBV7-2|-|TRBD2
CASSLAGGPNEQFF
TGTGCCAGCAGCCTAGCGGGGGGGCCGAATGAGCAGTTCTTC
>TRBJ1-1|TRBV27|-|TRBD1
CASSLYTGVNTEAFF
TGTGCCAGCAGTTTATATACAGGGGTTAACACTGAAGCTTTCTTT